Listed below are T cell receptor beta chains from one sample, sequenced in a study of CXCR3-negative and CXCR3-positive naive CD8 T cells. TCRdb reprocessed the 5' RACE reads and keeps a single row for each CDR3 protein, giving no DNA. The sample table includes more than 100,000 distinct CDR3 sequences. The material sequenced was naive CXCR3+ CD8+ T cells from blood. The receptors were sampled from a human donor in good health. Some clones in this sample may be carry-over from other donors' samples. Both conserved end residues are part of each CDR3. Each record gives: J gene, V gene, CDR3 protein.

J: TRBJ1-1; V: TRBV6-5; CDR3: CASSYSFYGNAEAFF
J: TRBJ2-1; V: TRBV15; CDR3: CATSRGGTYNEQFF
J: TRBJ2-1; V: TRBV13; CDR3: CASSLVSPREQFF
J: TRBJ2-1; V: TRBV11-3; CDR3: CASSQAGDEQFF
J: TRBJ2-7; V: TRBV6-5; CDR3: CASSYSEGWDYEQYF
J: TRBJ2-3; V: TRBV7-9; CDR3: CASSLEVTDTQYF
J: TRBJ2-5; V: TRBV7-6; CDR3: CASSLGPSFKTQYF
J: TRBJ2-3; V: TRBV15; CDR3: CATYAGSPTDTQYF
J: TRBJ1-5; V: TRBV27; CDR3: CASSLWANQPQHF
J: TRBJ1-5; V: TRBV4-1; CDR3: CASSQYREAQPQHF
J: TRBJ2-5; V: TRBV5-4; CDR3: CASSLEEGVRETQYF
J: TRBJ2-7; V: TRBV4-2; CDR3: CASSQDRSYEQYF
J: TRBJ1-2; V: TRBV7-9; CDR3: CASSPDRAQSRYGYTF
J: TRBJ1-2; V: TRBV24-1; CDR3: CATSGVRGEEANYGYTF
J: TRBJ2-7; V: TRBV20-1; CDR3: CSARAPGTTTPYEQYF
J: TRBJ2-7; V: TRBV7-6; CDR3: CASSADETYEQYF
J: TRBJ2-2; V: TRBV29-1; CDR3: CSVYGGNTGELFF
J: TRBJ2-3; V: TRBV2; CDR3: CASSLPGLAGLTDTQYF
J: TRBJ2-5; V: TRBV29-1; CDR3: CSLWDIQETQYF
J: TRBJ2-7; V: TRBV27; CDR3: CASSPVGSYEQYF
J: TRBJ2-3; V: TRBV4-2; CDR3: CASSQDPAGGADTQYF
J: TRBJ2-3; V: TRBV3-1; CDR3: CASSPTPGRQSTDTQYF
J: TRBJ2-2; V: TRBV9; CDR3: CASSEHLEHANTGELFF
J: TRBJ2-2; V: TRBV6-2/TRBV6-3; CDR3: CASSYTPRVTGELFF
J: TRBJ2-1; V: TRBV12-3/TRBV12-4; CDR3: CASSLGLAGNEQFF
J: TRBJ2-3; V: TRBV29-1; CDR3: CSVDGDDTDTQYF
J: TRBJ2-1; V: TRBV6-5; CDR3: CASSYGASAEQFF
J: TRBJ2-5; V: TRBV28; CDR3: CASSLYGLAGEAQYF
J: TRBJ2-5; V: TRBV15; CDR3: CATSRDNSVSLAGVETQYF